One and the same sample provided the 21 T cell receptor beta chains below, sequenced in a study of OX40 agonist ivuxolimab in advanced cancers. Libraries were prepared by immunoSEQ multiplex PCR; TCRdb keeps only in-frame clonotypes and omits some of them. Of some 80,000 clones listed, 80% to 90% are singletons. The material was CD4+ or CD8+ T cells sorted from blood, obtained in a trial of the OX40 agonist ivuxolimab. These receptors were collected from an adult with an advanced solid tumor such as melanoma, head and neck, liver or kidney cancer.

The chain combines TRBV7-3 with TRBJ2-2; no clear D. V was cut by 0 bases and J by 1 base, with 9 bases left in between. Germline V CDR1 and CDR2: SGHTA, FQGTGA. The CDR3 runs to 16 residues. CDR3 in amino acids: CASSLTNYVNTGELFF. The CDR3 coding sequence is TGTGCCAGCAGCTTAACGAATTACGTGAACACCGGGGAGCTGTTTTTT.

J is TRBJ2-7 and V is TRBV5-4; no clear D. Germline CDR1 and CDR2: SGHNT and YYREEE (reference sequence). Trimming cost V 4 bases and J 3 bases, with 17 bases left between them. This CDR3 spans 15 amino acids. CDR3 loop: CASSDPTRVDYEQYF. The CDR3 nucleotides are TGTGCCAGCAGCGATCCAACACGGGTGGACTACGAGCAGTACTTC.

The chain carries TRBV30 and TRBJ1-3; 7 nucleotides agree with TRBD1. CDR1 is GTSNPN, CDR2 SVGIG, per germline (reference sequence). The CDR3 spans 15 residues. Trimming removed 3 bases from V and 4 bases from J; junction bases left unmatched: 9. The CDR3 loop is CAWRPKRGRGNTIYF. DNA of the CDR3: TGTGCCTGGAGGCCCAAAAGGGGGCGCGGAAACACCATATATTTT.

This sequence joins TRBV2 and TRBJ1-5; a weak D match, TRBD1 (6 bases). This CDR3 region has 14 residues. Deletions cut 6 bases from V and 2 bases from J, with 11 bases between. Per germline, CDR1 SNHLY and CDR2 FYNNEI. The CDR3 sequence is CASSARGGNQPQHF. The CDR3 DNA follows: TGTGCCAGCAGCGCCAGGGGTGGCAATCAGCCCCAGCATTTT.

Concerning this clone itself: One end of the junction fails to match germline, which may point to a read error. The DNA of the CDR3 is TGTGTCAGCAGCATCAGAAAAAACACTGAAGCTTTCTTT. Translation gives CVSSIRKNTEAFF. The chain couples TRBV7-8 to TRBJ1-1; D unclear. Per germline, CDR1 SGHVS and CDR2 FQNEAQ. The CDR3 spans 13 residues.

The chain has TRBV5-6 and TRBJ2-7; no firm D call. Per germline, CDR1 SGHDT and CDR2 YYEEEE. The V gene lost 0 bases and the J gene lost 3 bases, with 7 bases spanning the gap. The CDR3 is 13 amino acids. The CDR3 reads CASSLGSLYEQYF. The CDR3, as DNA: TGTGCCAGCAGCTTGGGGTCCCTCTACGAGCAGTACTTC.

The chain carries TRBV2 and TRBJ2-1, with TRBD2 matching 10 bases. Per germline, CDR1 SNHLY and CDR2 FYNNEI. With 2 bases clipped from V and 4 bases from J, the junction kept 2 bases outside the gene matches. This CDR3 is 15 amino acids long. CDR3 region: CASSELAGGYNEQFF. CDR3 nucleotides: TGTGCCAGCAGTGAATTAGCGGGGGGTTACAATGAGCAGTTCTTC.

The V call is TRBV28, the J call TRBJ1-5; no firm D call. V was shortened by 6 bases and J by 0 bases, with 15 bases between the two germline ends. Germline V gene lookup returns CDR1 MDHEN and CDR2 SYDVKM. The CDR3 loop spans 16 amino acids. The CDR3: CASRKPPIYSNQPQHF. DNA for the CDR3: TGTGCCAGCAGAAAGCCCCCAATTTATAGCAATCAGCCCCAGCATTTT.

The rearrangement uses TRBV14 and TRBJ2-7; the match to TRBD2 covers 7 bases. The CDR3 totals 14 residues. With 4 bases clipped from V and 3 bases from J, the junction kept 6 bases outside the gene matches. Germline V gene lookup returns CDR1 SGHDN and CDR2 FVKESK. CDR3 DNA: TGTGCCAGCAGCCGCGGGGGTGTCCGCTACGAGCAGTACTTC. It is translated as CASSRGGVRYEQYF.

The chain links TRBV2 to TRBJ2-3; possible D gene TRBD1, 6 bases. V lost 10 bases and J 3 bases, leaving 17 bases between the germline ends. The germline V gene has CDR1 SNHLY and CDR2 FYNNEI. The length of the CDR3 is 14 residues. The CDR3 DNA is TGTGCCATCCAGAGGGGGTTGGAGACAGATACGCAGTATTTT. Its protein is CAIQRGLETDTQYF.

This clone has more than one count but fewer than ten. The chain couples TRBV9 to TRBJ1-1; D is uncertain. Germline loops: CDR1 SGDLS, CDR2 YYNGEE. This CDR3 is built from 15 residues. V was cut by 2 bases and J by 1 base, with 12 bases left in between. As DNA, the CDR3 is TGTGCCAGCAGCGTGCGCCCGGACTCGAACACTGAAGCTTTCTTT. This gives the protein CASSVRPDSNTEAFF.

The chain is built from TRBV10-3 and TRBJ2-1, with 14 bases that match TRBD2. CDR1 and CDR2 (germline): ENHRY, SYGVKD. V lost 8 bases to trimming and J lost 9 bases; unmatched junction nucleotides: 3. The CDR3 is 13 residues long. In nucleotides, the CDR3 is TGTGCCATCGGACTAGCGGGGGGAGCTGAGCAGTTCTTC. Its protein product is CAIGLAGGAEQFF.

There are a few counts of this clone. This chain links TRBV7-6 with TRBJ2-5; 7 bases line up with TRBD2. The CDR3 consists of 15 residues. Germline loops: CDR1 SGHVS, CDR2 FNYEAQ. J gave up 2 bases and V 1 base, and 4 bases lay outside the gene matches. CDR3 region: CASSLVRGVQETQYF. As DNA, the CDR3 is TGTGCCAGCAGCTTAGTCCGGGGGGTACAAGAGACCCAGTACTTC.

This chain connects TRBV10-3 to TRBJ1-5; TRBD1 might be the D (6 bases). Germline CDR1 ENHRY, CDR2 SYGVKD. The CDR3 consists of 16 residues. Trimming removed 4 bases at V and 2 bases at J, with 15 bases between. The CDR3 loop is CAISAGAGAGNQPQHF. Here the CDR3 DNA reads TGTGCCATCAGTGCAGGCGCAGGGGCTGGCAATCAGCCCCAGCATTTT.

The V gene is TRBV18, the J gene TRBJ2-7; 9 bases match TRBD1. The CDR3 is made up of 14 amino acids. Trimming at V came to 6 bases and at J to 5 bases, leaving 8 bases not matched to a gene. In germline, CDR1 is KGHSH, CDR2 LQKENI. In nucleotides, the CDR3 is TGTGCCAGCTCTCCCCGGGACAGGGACGACGAGCAGTACTTC. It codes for CASSPRDRDDEQYF.

CDR3 in amino acids: CASSPQQGNSNYGYTF. The CDR3 DNA reads as TGTGCCAGCTCACCACAACAGGGCAATTCTAACTATGGCTACACCTTC. The chain joins TRBV18 to TRBJ1-2; maybe TRBD1 (6 bases). The CDR3 covers 16 residues. The ends were cut back, 1 base at V and 0 bases at J, with 12 bases in the middle. Germline V gene data show CDR1 as KGHSH and CDR2 as LQKENI.

CDR3 nucleotides: TGTGCCAGCAGCCCTTGGGGTCGGGGACAGAAGACTCAAGAGACCCAGTACTTC. Its protein product is CASSPWGRGQKTQETQYF. The chain carries TRBV7-9 and TRBJ2-5; TRBD1 aligns across 7 bases. The germline CDR1 and CDR2 sequences are SEHNR and FQNEAQ (reference sequence). Trimming took 5 bases from V and 2 from J; bases not matched to a gene: 17. The CDR3 contains 18 residues.

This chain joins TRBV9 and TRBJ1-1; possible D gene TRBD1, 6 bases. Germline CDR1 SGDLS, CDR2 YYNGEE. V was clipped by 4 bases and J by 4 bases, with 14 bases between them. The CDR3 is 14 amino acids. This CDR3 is CASSPTGHSTEAFF. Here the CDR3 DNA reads TGTGCCAGCAGCCCGACGGGACACAGCACTGAAGCTTTCTTT. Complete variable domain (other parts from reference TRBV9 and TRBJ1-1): DSGVTQTPKHLITATGQRVTLRCSPRSGDLSVYWYQQSLDQGLQFLIQYYNGEERAKGNILERFSAQQFPDLHSELNLSSLELGDSALYFCASSPTGHSTEAFFGQGTRLTVV.

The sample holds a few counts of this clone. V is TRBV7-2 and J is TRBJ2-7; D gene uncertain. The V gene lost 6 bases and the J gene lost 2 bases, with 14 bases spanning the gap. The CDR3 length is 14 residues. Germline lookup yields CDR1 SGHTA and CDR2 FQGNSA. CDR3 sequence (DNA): TGTGCCAGCAGTCTAAGCTACACTCCCTACGAGCAGTACTTC. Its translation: CASSLSYTPYEQYF.

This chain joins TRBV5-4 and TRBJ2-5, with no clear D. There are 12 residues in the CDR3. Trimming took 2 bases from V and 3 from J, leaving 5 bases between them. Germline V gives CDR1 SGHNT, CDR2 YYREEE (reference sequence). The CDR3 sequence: CASSFREETQYF. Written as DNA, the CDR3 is TGTGCCAGCAGCTTTCGGGAAGAGACCCAGTACTTC.

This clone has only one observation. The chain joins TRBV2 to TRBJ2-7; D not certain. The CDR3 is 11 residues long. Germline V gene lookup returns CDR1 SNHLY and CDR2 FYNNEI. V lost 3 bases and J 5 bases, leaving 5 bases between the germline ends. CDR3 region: CASSDQDEQYF. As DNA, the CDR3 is TGTGCCAGCAGTGACCAGGACGAGCAGTACTTC.